This TCR beta chain appears in the sequencing data of a study of blood T cell repertoires in COVID-19. Study as a whole: There were acute and convalescent COVID-19 samples, and they came from the United States, Italy and Spain. PBMCs, B-cell-depleted T cells, or T cells were the source of the cDNA or gDNA that made up the material.

The junction had 6 bases not matched to a gene; V was cut back by 3 bases and J by 5 bases. Per germline, CDR1 SGHVS and CDR2 FQNEAQ. This CDR3 contains 15 residues. The method was immunoSEQ multiplex PCR; TCRdb's version includes in-frame clones alone and lacks a portion of them. The sample lists around 130,000 clones, 75% to 90% occurring once. The rearrangement links TRBV7-8 to TRBJ2-5; 10 bases match TRBD2. Input material: peripheral blood. The TCR comes from a man in his 70s with active or convalescent COVID-19. The DNA for the CDR3 is TGTGCCAGCAGCTTTCCTAGCGGGAGTGGGGAGACCCAGTACTTC. It codes for CASSFPSGSGETQYF.